A single TCR beta chain is shown here with its context. Its matching antigen is unknown. Ophthalmopathy patients had moderate-to-severe active disease, CAS ≥3, NOSPECS ≥4, and disease duration under 3 months. Orbital computed tomography, thyroid ultrasound, serum thyroxine and TRAb, and clinical symptoms together informed the diagnoses. This entry comes from a study of T cells in Graves' hyperthyroidism and ophthalmopathy. Study-wide results and caveats: The authors' 13 V-J model separated ophthalmopathy from stable hyperthyroidism.

V gave up 7 bases and J gave up 5 bases; unmatched junction bases: 10. The CDR3 totals 15 residues. Germline V gene sequence: CDR1 MNHEY, CDR2 SMNVEV (reference sequence). RNA transcripts were the template for amplifying TCR beta CDR3 regions. The HTBI set primed first-round TCR CDR3 RT-PCR. In TCRdb, the multiplex PCR reads were re-called with MiXCR into one record per CDR3 protein. The repertoire holds fewer than 750,000 distinct CDR3 sequences, with roughly 15% as singletons. The clonotype originates from a woman between 40 and 55 years old with Graves' ophthalmopathy. V gene TRBV27 combines with J gene TRBJ2-5; 10 bases are shared with TRBD1. Sequencing used blood. CDR3 sequence reads: CASTSTGGLMETQYF. CDR3 nucleotide sequence: TGTGCCAGCACCTCGACAGGGGGCCTTATGGAGACCCAGTACTTC.